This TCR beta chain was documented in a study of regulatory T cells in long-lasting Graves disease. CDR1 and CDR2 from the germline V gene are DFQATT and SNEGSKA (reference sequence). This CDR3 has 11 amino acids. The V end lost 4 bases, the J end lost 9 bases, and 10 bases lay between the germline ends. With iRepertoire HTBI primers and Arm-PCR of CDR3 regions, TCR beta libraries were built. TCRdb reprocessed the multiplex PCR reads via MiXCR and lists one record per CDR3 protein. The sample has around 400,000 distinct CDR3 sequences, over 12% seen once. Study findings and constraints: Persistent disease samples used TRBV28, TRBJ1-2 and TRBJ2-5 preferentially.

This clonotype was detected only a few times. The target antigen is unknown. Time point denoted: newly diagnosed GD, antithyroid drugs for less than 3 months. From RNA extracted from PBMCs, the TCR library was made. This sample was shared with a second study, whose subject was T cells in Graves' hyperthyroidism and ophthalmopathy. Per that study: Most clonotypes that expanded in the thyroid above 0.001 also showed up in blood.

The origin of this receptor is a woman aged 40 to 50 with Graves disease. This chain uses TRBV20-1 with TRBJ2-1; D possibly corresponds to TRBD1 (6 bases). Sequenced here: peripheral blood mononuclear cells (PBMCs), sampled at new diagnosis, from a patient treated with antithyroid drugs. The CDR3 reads CSATQGGEQFF. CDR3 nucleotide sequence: TGCAGTGCTACCCAAGGGGGTGAGCAGTTCTTC.